The sequence of this T cell receptor (beta chain) was determined in a study of blood T cell repertoires in COVID-19. Between the trimmed V and J ends, which lost 10 bases and 0 bases, there was a span of 22 bases. This CDR3 is 17 amino acids long. The V gene's germline CDR1 is LNHDA and CDR2 SQIVND (reference sequence). Measured with immunoSEQ multiplex PCR; TCRdb has only the in-frame clones, and not every one. This table holds roughly 70,000 clones, about 88% found once. This clonotype was obtained from a man in his 70s with acute or convalescent COVID-19. The rearrangement joins TRBV19 to TRBJ1-5; a possible D gene is TRBD1 (5 bases). The sequenced sample was peripheral blood. The chain's CDR3 is CATPPSRGNRSNQPQHF. CDR3 sequence (DNA): TGTGCCACCCCTCCCTCGCGGGGGAACCGTAGCAATCAGCCCCAGCATTTT.